A selection of T cell receptor beta chains follows, all from one sample in a study of T-cell memory formation after mild COVID-19. MiXCR was run by TCRdb on the 5' RACE reads, yielding one entry per CDR3 protein. The sample contains almost 550,000 distinct CDR3 sequences, roughly 22% of which appear only once. Material: PBMCs or a T cell subset sorted from them (not recorded which). These receptor sequences come from an adult woman who had mild COVID-19 (a few samples of this study predate the infection). Cell type and time point are not known. Both conserved end residues are part of each CDR3. A D gene is named only where the DNA matches it firmly. Clone size is stated in some rows and not others, as once, few, many or a class when expanded.

d_call j_call v_call clone_size cdr3_nt cdr3_aa
- TRBJ2-3 TRBV9 few TGTGCCAGCAGCCCATCGGACCGGAGGGCAGATACGCAGTATTTT CASSPSDRRADTQYF
TRBD1 TRBJ2-3 TRBV12-3/TRBV12-4 - TGTGCCAGCAGTCCCGGGACAGGGGGCGCGAGCACAGATACGCAGTATTTT CASSPGTGGASTDTQYF
- TRBJ2-1 TRBV27 - TGTGCCAGCAGTGGATATTGGGCGAATGAGCAGTTCTTC CASSGYWANEQFF
TRBD2 TRBJ2-7 TRBV11-2 once TGTGCCAGCAGCTTAGTTGACTCTAGCGGTAGCTCCTACGAGCAGTACTTC CASSLVDSSGSSYEQYF
TRBD2 TRBJ2-7 TRBV4-3 many TGCGCCAGCAGCCAAGAAATAACTAGCGGGAGGGCCGTTGTTGGCTACGAGCAGTACTTC CASSQEITSGRAVVGYEQYF
- TRBJ2-1 TRBV24-1 - TGTGCCACCAGTGATTTGCAGGCGAGCTCCTACAATGAGCAGTTCTTC CATSDLQASSYNEQFF
- TRBJ1-6 TRBV5-6 - TGTGCCAGCAGCTTGTGGGTTAATTCACCCCTCCACTTT CASSLWVNSPLHF
- TRBJ2-2 TRBV5-1 once TGCGCCAGCAGCCCCGTCCGGGGGTGGAACACCGGGGAGCTGTTTTTT CASSPVRGWNTGELFF
- TRBJ1-1 TRBV25-1 - TGTGCCAGCAGTGAGGGGTTGGGAGCTTTCTTT CASSEGLGAFF
- TRBJ1-4 TRBV5-1 - TGCGCCAGCAGCTCGAGTCCTAATGAAAAACTGTTTTTT CASSSSPNEKLFF
- TRBJ1-6 TRBV6-2/TRBV6-3 - TGTGCCAGCAGTCGGCTGACAGGATTGAATTCACCCCTCCACTTT CASSRLTGLNSPLHF
TRBD2 TRBJ2-1 TRBV2 - TGTGCCAGCAGTGAAGGAACTAGCGGGCCCAATGAGCAGTTCTTC CASSEGTSGPNEQFF
- TRBJ2-2 TRBV5-6 - TGTGCCAGCAGCTTCGTTGTGCTTGGACAGACCGGGGAGCTGTTTTTT CASSFVVLGQTGELFF
TRBD1 TRBJ1-1 TRBV19 few TGTGCCAGTAAGGCGGAGAGGGACAGGCGAATTGCCATGAACACTGAAGCTTTCTTT CASKAERDRRIAMNTEAFF
TRBD2 TRBJ2-3 TRBV25-1 many TGTGCCAGCAGTGGACCAACTAGCGGGAGTGAGGATGATACGCAGTATTTT CASSGPTSGSEDDTQYF
TRBD2 TRBJ2-3 TRBV9 - TGTGCCAGCAGCCCAGGGACTAGCGGGGTTCTGAATACGCAGTATTTT CASSPGTSGVLNTQYF
TRBD1 TRBJ1-2 TRBV15 - TGTGCCACCAGCAGACCGGACAGGGCTAACTATGGCTACACCTTC CATSRPDRANYGYTF
- TRBJ2-7 TRBV9 few TGTGCCAGCAGCGTCGGGGCGGGGCGCTCCTACGAGCAGTACTTC CASSVGAGRSYEQYF
TRBD1 TRBJ2-2 TRBV5-5 - TGTGCCAGCAGCTTGGCGGACAGGGGGTTAGGGGAGCTGTTTTTT CASSLADRGLGELFF
- TRBJ1-1 TRBV20-1 once TGCAGTGCTAGAGGCCCAGGGTTAGACACTGAAGCTTTCTTT CSARGPGLDTEAFF
- TRBJ2-3 TRBV7-6 many TGTGCCAGCAGCCCCCCGGTTGGGGAGCAGTATTTT CASSPPVGEQYF
- TRBJ2-5 TRBV7-6 - TGTGCCAGCAGCCCCCACGACTGGAGGGTCCAAGAGACCCAGTACTTC CASSPHDWRVQETQYF
- TRBJ1-1 TRBV5-1 few TGCGCCAGCAGCTTAAACACAGGGTTTACGGGCACTGAAGCTTTCTTT CASSLNTGFTGTEAFF
- TRBJ1-2 TRBV6-6 - TGTGCCAGCAGCTCCAGGGTTAACTATGGCTACACCTTC CASSSRVNYGYTF
TRBD2 TRBJ2-7 TRBV5-6 - TGTGCCAGCAGCTTTTCGACTAGCGGGGACGAGCAGTACTTC CASSFSTSGDEQYF
- TRBJ2-7 TRBV5-6 - TGTGCCAGCAGCACCCGGTGGTACGAGCAGTACTTC CASSTRWYEQYF
- TRBJ1-1 TRBV6-2/TRBV6-3 - TGTGCCAGCAGTTACTCCGGACAGACCGGGACTGAAGCTTTCTTT CASSYSGQTGTEAFF
- TRBJ2-2 TRBV5-1 many TGCGCCAGCAGCTTTTCAGGCACCGGGGAGCTGTTTTTT CASSFSGTGELFF
- TRBJ2-1 TRBV9 few TGTGCCAGCAGCGTAGCACCTTTCCCCTACAATGAGCAGTTCTTC CASSVAPFPYNEQFF
- TRBJ1-2 TRBV7-2 few TGTGCCAGCAGCTTTCGCGGCAGGGCGAACTATGGCTACACCTTC CASSFRGRANYGYTF
TRBD1 TRBJ1-4 TRBV6-5 - TGTGCCAGCAGTTATCTATCGTGGACAGGGGACAAACTGTTTTTT CASSYLSWTGDKLFF
TRBD1 TRBJ2-7 TRBV12-3/TRBV12-4 many TGTGCCAGCAGTTTCCCGGGACAGGGGACCTACGAGCAGTACTTC CASSFPGQGTYEQYF
TRBD2 TRBJ2-1 TRBV20-1 few TGCAGTGCTCCGGGAGCGGGACCCCTCGGGACCAATGAGCAGTTCTTC CSAPGAGPLGTNEQFF
- TRBJ2-1 TRBV5-1 many TGCGCCAGCAGCTTGGCAGGATACTCCTACAATGAGCAGTTCTTC CASSLAGYSYNEQFF
- TRBJ1-1 TRBV5-1 - TGCGCCAGCAGCCCGGAATTGGGGGGCCACACTGAAGCTTTCTTT CASSPELGGHTEAFF
TRBD1 TRBJ2-7 TRBV5-1 many TGCGCCAGCAGCTTGGACGGGACAGGAGCCTACGAGCAGTACTTC CASSLDGTGAYEQYF
TRBD2 TRBJ2-7 TRBV4-3 - TGCGCCAGCAGCCAAGCCGCAAGCGGGAGGGCTGGCGAGCAGTACTTC CASSQAASGRAGEQYF
TRBD2 TRBJ2-5 TRBV12-3/TRBV12-4 few TGTGCCAGCACCAAAGCGGGATTAGGCCAAGAGACCCAGTACTTC CASTKAGLGQETQYF
- TRBJ1-2 TRBV3-1 many TGTGCCAGCAGCAGACAGGCTAACTATGGCTACACCTTC CASSRQANYGYTF
TRBD1 TRBJ1-5 TRBV20-1 few TGCAGTGCTAGTGGGACAGAATTTTTCGGGCCATACAATCAGCCCCAGCATTTT CSASGTEFFGPYNQPQHF
- TRBJ2-1 TRBV4-2 - TGTGCCAGCAGGCAGGTAGGAGGGGAGCAGTTCTTC CASRQVGGEQFF
- TRBJ1-4 TRBV29-1 - TGCAGCGTTGTCCGGGAGAATGAAAAACTGTTTTTT CSVVRENEKLFF
TRBD2 TRBJ2-1 TRBV20-1 few TGCAGTGGGCGGCGGGGGACCTACAATGAGCAGTTCTTC CSGRRGTYNEQFF
TRBD1 TRBJ1-1 TRBV11-2 few TGTGCCAGCAGCCCGGGGACAGCTGAAGCTTTCTTT CASSPGTAEAFF
TRBD2 TRBJ2-7 TRBV3-1 - TGTGCCAGCAGCCAAGTGGGGACTAGCGGGAGGAACGAGCAGTACTTC CASSQVGTSGRNEQYF
- TRBJ2-5 TRBV15 - TGTGCCACCAGCAGAGTTTCGGGGGAGGAGACCCAGTACTTC CATSRVSGEETQYF
- TRBJ1-3 TRBV5-5 - TGTGCCAGCAGCTTGGTTCTACAGTACGGAAACACCATATATTTT CASSLVLQYGNTIYF